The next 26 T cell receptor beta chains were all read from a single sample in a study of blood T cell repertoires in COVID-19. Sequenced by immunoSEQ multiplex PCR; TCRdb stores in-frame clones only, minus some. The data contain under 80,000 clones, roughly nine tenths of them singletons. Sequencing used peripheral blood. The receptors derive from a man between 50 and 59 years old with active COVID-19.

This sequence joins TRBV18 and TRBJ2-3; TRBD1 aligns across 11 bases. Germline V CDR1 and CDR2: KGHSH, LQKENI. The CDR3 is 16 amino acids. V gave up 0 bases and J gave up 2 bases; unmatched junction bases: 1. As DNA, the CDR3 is TGTGCCAGCTCACCACCGGACAGGGGGCACACAGATACGCAGTATTTT. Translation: CASSPPDRGHTDTQYF.

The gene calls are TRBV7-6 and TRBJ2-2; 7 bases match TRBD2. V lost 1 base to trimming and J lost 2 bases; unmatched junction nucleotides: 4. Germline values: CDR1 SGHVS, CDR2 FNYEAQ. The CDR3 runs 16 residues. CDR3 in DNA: TGTGCCAGCAGCTTAGTCGGGACTATCAACACCGGGGAGCTGTTTTTT. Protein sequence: CASSLVGTINTGELFF.

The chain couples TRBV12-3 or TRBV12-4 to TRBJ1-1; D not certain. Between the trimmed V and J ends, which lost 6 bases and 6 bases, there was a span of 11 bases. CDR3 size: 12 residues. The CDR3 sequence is CASRKNVAEAFF. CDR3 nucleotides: TGTGCCAGCAGAAAAAATGTCGCTGAAGCTTTCTTT.

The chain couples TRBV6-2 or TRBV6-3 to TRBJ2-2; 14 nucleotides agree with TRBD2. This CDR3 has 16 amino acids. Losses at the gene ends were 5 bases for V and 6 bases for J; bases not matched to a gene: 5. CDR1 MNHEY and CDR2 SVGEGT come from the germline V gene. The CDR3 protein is CASSRLAGGPAGELFF. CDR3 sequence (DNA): TGTGCCAGCAGTCGACTAGCGGGAGGGCCGGCCGGGGAGCTGTTTTTT.

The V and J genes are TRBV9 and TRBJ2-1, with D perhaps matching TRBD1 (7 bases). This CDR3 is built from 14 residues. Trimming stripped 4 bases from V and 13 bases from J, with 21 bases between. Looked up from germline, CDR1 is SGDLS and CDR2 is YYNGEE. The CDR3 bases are TGTGCCAGCAGCCACGGACAGGACGGGAGCGACCAGTTCTTC. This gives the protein CASSHGQDGSDQFF.

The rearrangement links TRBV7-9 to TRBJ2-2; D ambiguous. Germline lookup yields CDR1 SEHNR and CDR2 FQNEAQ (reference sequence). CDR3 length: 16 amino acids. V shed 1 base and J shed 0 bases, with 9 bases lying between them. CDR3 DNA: TGTGCCAGCAGCTTAGAAGGCACTACGAACACCGGGGAGCTGTTTTTT. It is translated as CASSLEGTTNTGELFF.

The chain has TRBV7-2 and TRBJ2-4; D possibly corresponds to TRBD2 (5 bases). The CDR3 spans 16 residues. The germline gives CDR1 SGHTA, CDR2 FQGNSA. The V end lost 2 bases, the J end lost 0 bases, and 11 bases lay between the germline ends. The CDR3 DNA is TGTGCCAGCAGCTTAAGCGGCCAGCTAGCCAAAAACATTCAGTACTTC. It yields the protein CASSLSGQLAKNIQYF.

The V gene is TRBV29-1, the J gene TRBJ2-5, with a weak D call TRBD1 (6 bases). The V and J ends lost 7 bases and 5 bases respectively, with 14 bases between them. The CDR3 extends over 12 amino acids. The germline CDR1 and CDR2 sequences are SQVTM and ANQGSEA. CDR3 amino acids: CSGAQGFETQYF. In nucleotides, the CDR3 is TGCAGCGGCGCACAGGGTTTCGAGACCCAGTACTTC.

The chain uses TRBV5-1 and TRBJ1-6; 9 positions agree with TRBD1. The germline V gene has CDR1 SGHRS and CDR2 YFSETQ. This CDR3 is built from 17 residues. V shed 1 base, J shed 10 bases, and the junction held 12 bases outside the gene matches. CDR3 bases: TGCGCCAGCAGCTTGACCAAAACAGGGGGCGAAGGGTCACCCCTCCACTTT. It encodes CASSLTKTGGEGSPLHF.

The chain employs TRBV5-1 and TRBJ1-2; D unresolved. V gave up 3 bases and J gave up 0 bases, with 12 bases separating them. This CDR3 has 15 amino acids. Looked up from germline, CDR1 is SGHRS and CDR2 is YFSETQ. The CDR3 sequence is CASSSGGSSNYGYTF. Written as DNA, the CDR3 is TGCGCCAGCAGCTCGGGCGGGTCCTCTAACTATGGCTACACCTTC.

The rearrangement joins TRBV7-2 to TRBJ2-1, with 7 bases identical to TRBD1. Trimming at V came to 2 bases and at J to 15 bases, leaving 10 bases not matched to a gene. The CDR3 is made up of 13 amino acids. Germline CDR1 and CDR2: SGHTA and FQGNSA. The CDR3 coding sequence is TGTGCCAGCAGCTTATCCCCGGGACAGACCGCGTTCTTC. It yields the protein CASSLSPGQTAFF.

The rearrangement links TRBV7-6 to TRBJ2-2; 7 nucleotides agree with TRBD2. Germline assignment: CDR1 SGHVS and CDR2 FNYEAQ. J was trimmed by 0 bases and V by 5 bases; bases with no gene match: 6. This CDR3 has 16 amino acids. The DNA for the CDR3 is TGTGCCAGCAGCGGGGGGGGGTTCGCGAACACCGGGGAGCTGTTTTTT. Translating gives CASSGGGFANTGELFF.

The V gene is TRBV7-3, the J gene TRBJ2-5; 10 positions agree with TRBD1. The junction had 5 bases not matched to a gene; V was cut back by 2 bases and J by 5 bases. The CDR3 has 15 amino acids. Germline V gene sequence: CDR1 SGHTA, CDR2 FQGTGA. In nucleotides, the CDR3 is TGTGCCAGCAGCTTACTTGGACAGGGGGTGGAGACCCAGTACTTC. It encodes CASSLLGQGVETQYF.

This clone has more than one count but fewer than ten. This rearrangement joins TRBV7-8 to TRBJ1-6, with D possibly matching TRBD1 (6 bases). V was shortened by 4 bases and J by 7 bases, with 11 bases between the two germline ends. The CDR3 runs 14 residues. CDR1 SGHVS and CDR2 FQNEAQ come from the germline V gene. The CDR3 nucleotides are TGTGCCAGCAGCTGGGGTACAGGGAATTCACCCCTCCACTTT. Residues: CASSWGTGNSPLHF.

In DNA, the CDR3 is TGTGCCAGCAGCGTAGGTCGAGCGCCTCTTGAGACCCAGTACTTC. This codes for CASSVGRAPLETQYF. The V call is TRBV9, the J call TRBJ2-5; D unresolved. V lost 0 bases, J lost 5 bases, and 14 bases lay in between. This CDR3 is built from 15 residues. The germline gives CDR1 SGDLS, CDR2 YYNGEE.

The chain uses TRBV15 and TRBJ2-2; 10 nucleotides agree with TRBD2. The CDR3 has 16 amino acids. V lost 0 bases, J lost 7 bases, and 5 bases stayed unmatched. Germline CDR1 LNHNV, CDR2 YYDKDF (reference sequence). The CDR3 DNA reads TGTGCCACCAGCAGAGAACTAGCGGGGAAGGGCGGGGAGCTGTTTTTT. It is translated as CATSRELAGKGGELFF. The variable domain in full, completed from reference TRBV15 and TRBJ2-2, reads DAMVIQNPRYQVTQFGKPVTLSCSQTLNHNVMYWYQQKSSQAPKLLFHYYDKDFNNEADTPDNFQSRRPNTSFCFLDIRSPGLGDTAMYLCATSRELAGKGGELFFGEGSRLTVL.

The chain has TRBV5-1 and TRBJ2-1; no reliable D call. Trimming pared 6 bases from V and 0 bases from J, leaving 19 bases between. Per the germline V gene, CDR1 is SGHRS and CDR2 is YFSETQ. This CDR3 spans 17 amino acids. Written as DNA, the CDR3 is TGCGCCAGCACCTCACGGAACCGGGTCCTCTCCTACAATGAGCAGTTCTTC. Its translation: CASTSRNRVLSYNEQFF.

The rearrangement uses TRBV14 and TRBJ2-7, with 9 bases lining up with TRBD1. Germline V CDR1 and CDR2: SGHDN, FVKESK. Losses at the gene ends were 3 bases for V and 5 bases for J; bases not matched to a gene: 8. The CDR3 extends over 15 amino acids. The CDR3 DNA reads TGTGCCAGCAGCCAGCCCGGGACAGGGAACCACGAGCAGTACTTC. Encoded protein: CASSQPGTGNHEQYF.

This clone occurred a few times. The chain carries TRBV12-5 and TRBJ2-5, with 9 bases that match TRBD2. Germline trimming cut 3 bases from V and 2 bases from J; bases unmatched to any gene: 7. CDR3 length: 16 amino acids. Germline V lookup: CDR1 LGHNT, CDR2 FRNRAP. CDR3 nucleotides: TGTGCTAGTGGTTTAGGAGCGGGGGGCCTTCAAGAGACCCAGTACTTC. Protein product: CASGLGAGGLQETQYF.

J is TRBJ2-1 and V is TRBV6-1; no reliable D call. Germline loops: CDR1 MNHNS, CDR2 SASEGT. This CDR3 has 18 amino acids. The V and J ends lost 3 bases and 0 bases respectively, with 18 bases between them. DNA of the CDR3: TGTGCCAGCAGTGACCCTAACCCGTCGGTGAGCTCCTACAATGAGCAGTTCTTC. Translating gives CASSDPNPSVSSYNEQFF.

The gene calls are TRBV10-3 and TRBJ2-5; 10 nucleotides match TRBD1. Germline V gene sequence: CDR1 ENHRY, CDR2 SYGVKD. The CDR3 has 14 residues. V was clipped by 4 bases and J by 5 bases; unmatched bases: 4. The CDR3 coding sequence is TGTGCCATCAGTGCGACAGGGGGCCACGAGACCCAGTACTTC. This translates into CAISATGGHETQYF.

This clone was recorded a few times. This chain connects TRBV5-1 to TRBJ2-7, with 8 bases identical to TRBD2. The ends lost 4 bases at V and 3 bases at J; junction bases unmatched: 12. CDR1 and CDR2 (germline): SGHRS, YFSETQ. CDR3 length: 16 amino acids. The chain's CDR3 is CASSPSSGSQNYEQYF. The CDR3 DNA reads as TGCGCCAGCAGCCCCTCTAGCGGGTCGCAGAACTACGAGCAGTACTTC.

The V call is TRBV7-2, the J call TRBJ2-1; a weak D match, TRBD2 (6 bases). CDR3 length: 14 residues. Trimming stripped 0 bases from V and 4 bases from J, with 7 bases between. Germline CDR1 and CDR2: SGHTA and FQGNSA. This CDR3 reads CASSLATSYNEQFF. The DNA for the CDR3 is TGTGCCAGCAGCTTAGCGACTAGTTACAATGAGCAGTTCTTC.

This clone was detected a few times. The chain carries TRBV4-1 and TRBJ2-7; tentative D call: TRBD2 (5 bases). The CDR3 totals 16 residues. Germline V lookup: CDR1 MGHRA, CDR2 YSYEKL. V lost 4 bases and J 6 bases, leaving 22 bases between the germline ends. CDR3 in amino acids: CASSLTIDYPPAEQYF. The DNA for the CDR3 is TGCGCCAGCAGCCTCACCATCGACTACCCCCCGGCCGAGCAGTACTTC.

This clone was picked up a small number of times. Here the CDR3 DNA reads TGTGCCAGCTCACCACAGGACAGCTTCTCTGGGGCCAACGTCCTGACTTTC. Translating it yields CASSPQDSFSGANVLTF. The V and J genes are TRBV18 and TRBJ2-6, with D possibly being TRBD1 (6 bases). The V gene lost 1 base and the J gene lost 0 bases, with 10 bases spanning the gap. CDR1 is KGHSH and CDR2 is LQKENI in the germline V gene. This CDR3 has 17 amino acids.

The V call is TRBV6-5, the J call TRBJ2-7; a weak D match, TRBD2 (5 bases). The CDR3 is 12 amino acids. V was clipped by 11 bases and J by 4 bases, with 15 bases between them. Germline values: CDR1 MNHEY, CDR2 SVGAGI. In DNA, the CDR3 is TGTGCCGGAGGTCCCAGGTCATACGAGCAGTACTTC. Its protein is CAGGPRSYEQYF.